This entry is about one T cell receptor (beta chain). Its antigen is not identified. V lost 2 bases and J lost 5, with 12 bases in between. The CDR3 has 15 amino acids. Germline values: CDR1 MNHEY, CDR2 SVGAGI. The data stem from a study of T cell responses to AZD1222 COVID-19 vaccine. Looking at the study overall: Second-dose intervals of approximately 4 or approximately 12 weeks were pooled. Whole-study findings and limits: Once two AZD1222 doses were given, Spike-specific TCR breadth and depth went up. Regions left unmutated in variants are reportedly the target of nearly half of spike-specific TCRs.

Using immunoSEQ multiplex PCR, the repertoire was profiled, and TCRdb retains in-frame clones only, with some absent. The sample shows more than 95,000 clones, about 92% of them seen only once. The V call is TRBV6-5, the J call TRBJ1-4; D uncertain. The TCR comes from an adult in good health. The specimen was peripheral blood, collected on day 0 of AZD1222 vaccination. The CDR3 DNA reads as TGTGCCAGCAGTTACCGTGGACGGATAAATGAAAAACTGTTTTTT. Its translation is CASSYRGRINEKLFF.